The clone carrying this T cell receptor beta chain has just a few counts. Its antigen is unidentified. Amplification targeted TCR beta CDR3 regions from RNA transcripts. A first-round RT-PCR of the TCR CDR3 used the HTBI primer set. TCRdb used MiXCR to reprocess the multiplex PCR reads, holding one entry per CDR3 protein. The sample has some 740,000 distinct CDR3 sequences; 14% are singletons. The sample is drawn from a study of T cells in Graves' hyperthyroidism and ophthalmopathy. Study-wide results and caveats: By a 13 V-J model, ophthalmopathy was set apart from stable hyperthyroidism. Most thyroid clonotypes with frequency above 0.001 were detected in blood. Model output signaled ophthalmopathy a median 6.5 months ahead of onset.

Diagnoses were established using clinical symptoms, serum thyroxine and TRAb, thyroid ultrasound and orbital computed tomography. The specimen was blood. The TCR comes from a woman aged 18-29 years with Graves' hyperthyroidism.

The CDR3 is CASSQRDRALGYTF. CDR3 coding DNA: TGTGCCAGCAGCCAACGGGACAGGGCCCTTGGCTACACCTTC. The chain joins TRBV3-1 to TRBJ1-2, with 9 bases lining up with TRBD1. The CDR3 is 14 amino acids. The V gene end was trimmed by 2 bases and the J gene end by 7 bases; junction bases not matched to a gene: 5. The germline CDR1 and CDR2 sequences are LGHDT and YNNKEL (reference sequence). Together with reference TRBV3-1 and TRBJ1-2, the CDR3 gives the full variable domain: DTAVSQTPKYLVTQMGNDKSIKCEQNLGHDTMYWYKQDSKKFLKIMFSYNNKELIINETVPNRFSPKSPDKAHLNLHINSLELGDSAVYFCASSQRDRALGYTFGSGTRLTVV.